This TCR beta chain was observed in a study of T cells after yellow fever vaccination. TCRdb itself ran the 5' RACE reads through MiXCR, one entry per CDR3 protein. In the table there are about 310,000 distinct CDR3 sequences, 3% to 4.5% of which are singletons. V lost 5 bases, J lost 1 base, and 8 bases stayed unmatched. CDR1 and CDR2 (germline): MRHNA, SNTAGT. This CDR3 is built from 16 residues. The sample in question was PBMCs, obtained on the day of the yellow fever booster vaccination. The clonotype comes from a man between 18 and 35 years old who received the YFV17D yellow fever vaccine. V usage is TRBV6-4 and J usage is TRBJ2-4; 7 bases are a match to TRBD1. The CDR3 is CASSRRGHRAKNIQYF. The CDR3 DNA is TGTGCCAGCAGTAGAAGGGGGCACCGGGCCAAAAACATTCAGTACTTC.